This TCR beta chain was observed in a study of T cells after yellow fever vaccination. Using its own MiXCR run on the 5' RACE reads, TCRdb lists one record per CDR3 protein. The data hold some 600,000 distinct CDR3 sequences, with less than 20% observed a single time. The germline V gene encodes CDR1 KGHDR and CDR2 SFDVKD. The CDR3 totals 15 residues. Unmatched junction bases numbered 5, after V lost 4 bases and J lost 1 base. In this sample, this clonotype turned up many times. Specimen: PBMCs, collected about 5 days after the first yellow fever vaccination. The chain employs TRBV24-1 and TRBJ1-1; 7 bases match TRBD1. The receptor was derived from a man aged 18 to 29 who received the YFV17D yellow fever vaccine. CDR3 amino acids: CATSETRTGNTEAFF. The CDR3 coding sequence is TGTGCCACCAGTGAAACAAGGACAGGGAACACTGAAGCTTTCTTT.